These 26 T cell receptor beta chains were all obtained from the same sample, sequenced in a study of blood T cells in healthy people across ages. Primed by a sample-barcoded 5' primer and a J-beta primer mix, a second PCR proceeded for 7 to 11 cycles. TCRdb redid the calling of the 5' RACE reads with MiXCR, one entry per CDR3 protein. The sample contains about 1,500,000 distinct CDR3 sequences, around 42% of which appear only once. Sequencing input: blood. The receptors were sampled from a woman in her late teens or twenties in good health.

The J gene is TRBJ1-6, the V gene TRBV9; 7 bases match TRBD1. CDR1 is SGDLS, CDR2 YYNGEE, per germline. CDR3 length: 15 amino acids. The J segment lost 6 bases and the V segment lost 4 bases, leaving 7 bases of the junction unmatched. The CDR3 sequence: CASSPPGQTNSPLHF. The CDR3 nucleotides are TGTGCCAGCAGCCCTCCGGGACAGACTAATTCACCCCTCCACTTT.

This chain connects TRBV2 to TRBJ1-1; the D gene is possibly TRBD1 (5 bases). Trimming cost V 6 bases and J 3 bases, with 11 bases left between them. The CDR3 has 13 residues. Germline V gene lookup returns CDR1 SNHLY and CDR2 FYNNEI. In DNA form, the CDR3 reads TGTGCCAGCAGCAGGGAGGCGGACACTGAAGCTTTCTTT. Translation gives CASSREADTEAFF.

This clonotype has just a few counts. The chain is built from TRBV20-1 and TRBJ2-1; no definite D call. The CDR3 consists of 11 residues. The germline CDR1 and CDR2 sequences are DFQATT and SNEGSKA (reference sequence). Deletions cut 1 base from V and 5 bases from J, with 3 bases between. CDR3 loop: CSARGHNEQFF. CDR3 DNA sequence: TGCAGTGCTAGAGGACACAATGAGCAGTTCTTC.

This clonotype was seen a handful of times. The gene calls are TRBV10-3 and TRBJ1-2, with TRBD1 matching over 12 bases. CDR3 size: 17 residues. V shed 9 bases, J shed 4 bases, and the junction held 15 bases outside the gene matches. From germline, CDR1 is ENHRY and CDR2 SYGVKD. This chain's CDR3 is CAIKKSPGTGGLYGYTF. CDR3 in DNA: TGTGCCATTAAGAAGAGTCCAGGGACAGGGGGCCTCTATGGCTACACCTTC.

This clonotype showed up just a few times. This sequence joins TRBV18 and TRBJ2-5; the D gene is possibly TRBD2 (6 bases). There are 15 residues in the CDR3. Deletions cut 2 bases from V and 4 bases from J, with 14 bases between. Germline-derived CDR1 and CDR2 are KGHSH and LQKENI. CDR3 DNA sequence: TGTGCCAGCTCACCATACGGGACTGGTGGAGAGACCCAGTACTTC. Translation gives CASSPYGTGGETQYF.

This clonotype was picked up a small number of times. The chain uses TRBV20-1 and TRBJ1-4, with D possibly being TRBD1 (5 bases). The germline CDR1 and CDR2 sequences are DFQATT and SNEGSKA (reference sequence). V lost 4 bases to trimming and J lost 5 bases, with 14 bases between them. The CDR3 length is 14 residues. The CDR3 bases are TGCAGTGCTACGAGAGACAGCCGAAATGAAAAACTGTTTTTT. Translating gives CSATRDSRNEKLFF.

This clonotype occurred a few times. The genes are TRBV13 and TRBJ2-7, with D possibly matching TRBD2 (5 bases). Germline V gives CDR1 PRHDT, CDR2 FYEKMQ (reference sequence). The length of the CDR3 is 14 residues. V gave up 1 base and J gave up 6 bases, with 13 bases separating them. CDR3 protein: CASSLVSGSGEQYF. For the CDR3, the DNA is TGTGCCAGCAGCTTAGTATCGGGGTCCGGCGAGCAGTACTTC.

V and J are TRBV19 and TRBJ1-6; 10 bases align to TRBD1. Germline-derived CDR1 and CDR2 are LNHDA and SQIVND (reference sequence). This CDR3 comprises 15 residues. V lost 5 bases, J lost 10 bases, and 8 bases stayed unmatched. The CDR3: CASSVLTGGESPLHF. The CDR3 region has the DNA TGTGCCAGTAGTGTCCTGACAGGGGGCGAGTCACCCCTCCACTTT.

The chain recombines TRBV10-2 with TRBJ2-7, with 10 bases fitting TRBD2. The assigned J gene may be wrong: the sequence end matches TRBJ2-5 better. This CDR3 has 17 amino acids. Germline lookup yields CDR1 WSHSY and CDR2 SAAADI. The CDR3 spells CASSESPGLANGETQYF. CDR3 nucleotides: TGCGCCAGCAGTGAGAGTCCGGGACTAGCGAATGGGGAGACCCAGTACTTC.

This clonotype was counted between two and nine times. V is TRBV2 and J is TRBJ1-1; D is ambiguous. CDR1 and CDR2 (germline): SNHLY, FYNNEI. This CDR3 has 13 amino acids. The ends were cut back, 1 base at V and 1 base at J, with 4 bases in the middle. CDR3 in amino acids: CASSEDRNTEAFF. For the CDR3, the DNA is TGTGCCAGCAGTGAAGATAGGAACACTGAAGCTTTCTTT. Full variable domain (missing parts from reference TRBV2 and TRBJ1-1): EPEVTQTPSHQVTQMGQEVILRCVPISNHLYFYWYRQILGQKVEFLVSFYNNEISEKSEIFDDQFSVERPDGSNFTLKIRSTKLEDSAMYFCASSEDRNTEAFFGQGTRLTVV.

This clonotype has just a few counts. The V call is TRBV28, the J call TRBJ1-6, with D perhaps TRBD1 (5 bases). Deletions cut 6 bases from V and 0 bases from J, with 18 bases between. This CDR3 contains 18 residues. Looked up from germline, CDR1 is MDHEN and CDR2 is SYDVKM. CDR3 region: CASRTLGGTSSYNSPLHF. The CDR3 coding sequence is TGTGCCAGCAGGACCCTGGGAGGGACCAGCTCCTATAATTCACCCCTCCACTTT.

As to this clonotype: This clone may be a read error of a much larger clone one base away. CDR3 in amino acids: CSARKGRADTQYF. CDR3 nucleotide sequence: TGCAGTGCTAGAAAGGGAAGGGCAGATACGCAGTATTTT. The gene calls are TRBV20-1 and TRBJ2-3; D unclear. From germline, CDR1 is DFQATT and CDR2 SNEGSKA (reference sequence). The CDR3 length is 13 residues. Between the trimmed V and J ends, which lost 2 bases and 4 bases, there was a span of 10 bases.

This clonotype was recorded a few times. J is TRBJ1-6 and V is TRBV5-1; a possible D gene is TRBD1 (5 bases). The CDR3 has 14 residues. With 2 bases removed from V and 11 bases from J, the gap between germline ends came to 14 bases. Germline V gene sequence: CDR1 SGHRS, CDR2 YFSETQ. Written as DNA, the CDR3 is TGCGCCAGCAGCTTCGGGGACGCCTCTACACCCCTCCACTTT. It yields the protein CASSFGDASTPLHF.

This clonotype was seen repeatedly, ten times or more. The genes are TRBV20-1 and TRBJ2-1, with D perhaps TRBD1 (6 bases). CDR3 length: 15 amino acids. The ends were cut back, 3 bases at V and 4 bases at J, with 16 bases in the middle. Germline CDR1 DFQATT, CDR2 SNEGSKA (reference sequence). The CDR3, as DNA: TGCAGTGCTAGGGAGGCGGACAGAGATTACAATGAGCAGTTCTTC. Translated: CSAREADRDYNEQFF.

The chain combines TRBV7-8 with TRBJ2-7; TRBD2 matches at 10 bases. The CDR3 sequence is 15 residues long. The ends lost 1 base at V and 7 bases at J; junction bases unmatched: 7. CDR1 is SGHVS, CDR2 FQNEAQ, per germline. CDR3 protein: CASSLVPSGGNEQYF. CDR3 coding DNA: TGTGCCAGCAGCTTAGTTCCTAGCGGGGGCAATGAGCAGTACTTC.

V is TRBV4-2 and J is TRBJ2-1; D gene uncertain. Germline V CDR1 and CDR2: LGHNA, YNFKEQ. This CDR3 region has 14 residues. V dropped 1 base and J dropped 6 bases, with 10 bases sitting between them. The DNA for the CDR3 is TGTGCCAGCAGCCAAGCGGGCCTCGCCAATGAGCAGTTCTTC. Amino acid sequence: CASSQAGLANEQFF.

The V call is TRBV6-1, the J call TRBJ2-3; no definite D call. Trimming took off 1 base at V and 2 bases at J, with 13 bases between the two ends. Germline V gives CDR1 MNHNS, CDR2 SASEGT. This CDR3 is built from 16 residues. The DNA for the CDR3 is TGTGCCAGCAGTGAAGGACCTTATACGTTCACAGATACGCAGTATTTT. Translated, it gives CASSEGPYTFTDTQYF.

The chain joins TRBV6-6 to TRBJ2-1; TRBD2 matches 8 bases. CDR1 and CDR2 (germline): MNHNY, SVGAGI (reference sequence). V shed 2 bases, J shed 9 bases, and the junction held 12 bases outside the gene matches. The CDR3 is made up of 16 amino acids. CDR3 region: CASSYRLVGGAGEQFF. In nucleotides, the CDR3 is TGTGCCAGCAGTTACAGACTTGTCGGGGGGGCGGGTGAGCAGTTCTTC.

This clonotype was counted only a few times. CDR3 nucleotide sequence: TGTGCCAGCAGTTTAGCGGGAGGGGGAACTGGGGCCAACGTCCTGACTTTC. Translation: CASSLAGGGTGANVLTF. This rearrangement joins TRBV12-3 or TRBV12-4 to TRBJ2-6, with D perhaps TRBD2 (7 bases). CDR3 length equals 17 residues. V was trimmed by 0 bases and J by 2 bases, leaving 11 bases between them.

The chain has TRBV24-1 and TRBJ2-7, with 7 bases lining up with TRBD1. Germline-derived CDR1 and CDR2 are KGHDR and SFDVKD. Unmatched junction bases numbered 12, after V lost 1 base and J lost 10 bases. CDR3 size: 15 residues. Written as DNA, the CDR3 is TGTGCCACCAGTGATTTACAGGGGAGCCTAGAGACTCAGTACTTC. It is translated as CATSDLQGSLETQYF.

The chain has TRBV30 and TRBJ1-4; D is uncertain. Trimming removed 5 bases from V and 3 bases from J, with 10 bases in between. This CDR3 region has 13 residues. Germline CDR1 and CDR2: GTSNPN and SVGIG (reference sequence). CDR3 nucleotide sequence: TGTGCCTGGGGGGTATACGCTAATGAAAAACTGTTTTTT. Its translation is CAWGVYANEKLFF.

As regards this clonotype: This may come from a read error, since a much larger clone is one base off. The chain carries TRBV7-3 and TRBJ1-2; D call uncertain. CDR1 is SGHTA and CDR2 is FQGTGA in the germline V gene. This CDR3 spans 13 amino acids. The CDR3 bases are TGTGCCAGCAGCTTAACCGGATCCGATGGCTACATCTTC. This codes for CASSLTGSDGYIF.

This chain connects TRBV6-1 to TRBJ2-4; D not resolved. CDR1 MNHNS and CDR2 SASEGT come from the germline V gene. Trimming took 6 bases from V and 1 from J, leaving 22 bases between them. The CDR3 is 18 residues long. CDR3 nucleotides: TGTGCCAGCAGCTTCGACATTGATGGTATTAGGGCCAAAAACATTCAGTACTTC. This encodes CASSFDIDGIRAKNIQYF.

The chain couples TRBV5-1 to TRBJ1-6; D ambiguous. Trimming removed 0 bases at V and 8 bases at J, with 9 bases between. Germline V gene lookup returns CDR1 SGHRS and CDR2 YFSETQ. The CDR3 is 14 residues long. This CDR3 is CASSLVSRDSPLHF. CDR3 nucleotides: TGCGCCAGCAGCTTGGTATCGAGGGATTCACCCCTCCACTTT. The variable domain in full, with the rest retrieved from reference TRBV5-1 and TRBJ1-6, is KAGVTQTPRYLIKTRGQQVTLSCSPISGHRSVSWYQQTPGQGLQFLFEYFSETQRNKGNFPGRFSGRQFSNSRSEMNVSTLELGDSALYLCASSLVSRDSPLHFGNGTRLTVT.

The count of this clonotype is one. Compared with germline, one end of the junction differs, possibly owing to a read error. The chain has TRBV20-1 and TRBJ2-3, with 11 bases fitting TRBD2. Germline V gene sequence: CDR1 DFQATT, CDR2 SNEGSKA (reference sequence). The CDR3 loop spans 15 amino acids. The chain's CDR3 is CSARASSGGTGTQYF. CDR3 DNA: TGCAGTGCTAGAGCTTCTAGCGGGGGGACAGGTACGCAGTATTTT.

This chain uses TRBV9 with TRBJ1-4; 9 positions agree with TRBD1. V was clipped by 3 bases and J by 0 bases; unmatched bases: 12. The CDR3 runs 19 residues. Per the germline V gene, CDR1 is SGDLS and CDR2 is YYNGEE. The CDR3 protein is CASSAVLGQGSSTNEKLFF. CDR3 DNA: TGTGCCAGCAGCGCCGTCCTGGGACAGGGATCTTCAACTAATGAAAAACTGTTTTTT.